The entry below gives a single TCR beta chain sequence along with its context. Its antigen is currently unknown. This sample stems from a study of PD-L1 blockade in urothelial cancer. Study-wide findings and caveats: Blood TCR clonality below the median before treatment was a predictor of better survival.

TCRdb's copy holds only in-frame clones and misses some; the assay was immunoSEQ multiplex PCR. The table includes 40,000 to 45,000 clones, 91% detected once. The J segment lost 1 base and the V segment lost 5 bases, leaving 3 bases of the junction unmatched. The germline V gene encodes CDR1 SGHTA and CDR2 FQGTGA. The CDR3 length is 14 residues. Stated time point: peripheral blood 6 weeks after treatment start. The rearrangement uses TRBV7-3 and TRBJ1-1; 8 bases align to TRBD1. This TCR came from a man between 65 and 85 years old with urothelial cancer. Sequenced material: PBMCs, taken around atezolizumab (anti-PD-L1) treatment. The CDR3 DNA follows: TGTGCCAGCAGCCTCACAGGGGGGAACACTGAAGCTTTCTTT. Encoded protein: CASSLTGGNTEAFF.